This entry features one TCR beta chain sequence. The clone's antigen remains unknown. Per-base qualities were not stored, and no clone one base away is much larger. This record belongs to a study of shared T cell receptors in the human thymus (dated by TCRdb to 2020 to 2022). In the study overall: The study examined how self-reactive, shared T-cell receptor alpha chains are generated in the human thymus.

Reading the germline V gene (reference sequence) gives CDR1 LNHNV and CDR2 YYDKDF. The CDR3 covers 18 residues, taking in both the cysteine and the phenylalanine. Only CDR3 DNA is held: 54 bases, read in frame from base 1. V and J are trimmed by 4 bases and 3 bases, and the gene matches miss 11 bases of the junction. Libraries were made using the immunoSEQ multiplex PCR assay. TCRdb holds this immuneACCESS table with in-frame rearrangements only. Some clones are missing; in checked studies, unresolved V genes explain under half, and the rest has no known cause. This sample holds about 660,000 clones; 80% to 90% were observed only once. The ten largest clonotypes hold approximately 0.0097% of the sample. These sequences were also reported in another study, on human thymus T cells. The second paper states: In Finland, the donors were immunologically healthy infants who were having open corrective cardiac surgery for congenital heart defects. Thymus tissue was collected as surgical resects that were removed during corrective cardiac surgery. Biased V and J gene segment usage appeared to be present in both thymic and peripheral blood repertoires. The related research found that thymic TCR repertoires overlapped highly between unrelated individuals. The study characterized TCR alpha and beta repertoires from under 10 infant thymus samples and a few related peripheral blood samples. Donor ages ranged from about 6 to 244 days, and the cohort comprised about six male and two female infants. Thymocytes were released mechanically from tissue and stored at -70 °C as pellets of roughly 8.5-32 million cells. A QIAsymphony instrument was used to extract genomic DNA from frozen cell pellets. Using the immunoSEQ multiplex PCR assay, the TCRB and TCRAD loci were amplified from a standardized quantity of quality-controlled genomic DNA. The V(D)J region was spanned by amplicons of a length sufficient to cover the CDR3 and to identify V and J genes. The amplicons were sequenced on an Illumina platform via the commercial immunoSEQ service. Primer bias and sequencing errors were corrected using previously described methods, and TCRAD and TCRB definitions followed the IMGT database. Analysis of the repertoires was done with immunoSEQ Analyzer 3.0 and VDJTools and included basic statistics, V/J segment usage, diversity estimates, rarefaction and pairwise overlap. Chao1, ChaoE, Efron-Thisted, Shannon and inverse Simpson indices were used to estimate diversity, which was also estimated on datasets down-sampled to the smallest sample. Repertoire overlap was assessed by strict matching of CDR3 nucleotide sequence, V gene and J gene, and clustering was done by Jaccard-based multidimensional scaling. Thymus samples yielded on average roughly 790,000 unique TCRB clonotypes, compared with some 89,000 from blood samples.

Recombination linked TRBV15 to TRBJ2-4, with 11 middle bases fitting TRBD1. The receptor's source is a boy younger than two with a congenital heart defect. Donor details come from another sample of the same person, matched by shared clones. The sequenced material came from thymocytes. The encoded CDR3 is CATSTPRTGGFGKNIQYF. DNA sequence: TGTGCCACCAGCACACCCAGGACAGGGGGCTTCGGCAAAAACATTCAGTACTTC.